Presented here are 20 T cell receptor beta chains from one specimen sequenced in a study of cytotoxic CD8 clonotypes in ibrutinib-treated CLL. Clones were read by immunoSEQ multiplex PCR, and TCRdb kept only the in-frame ones, dropping some. The data contain around 310,000 clones, 80% of them singletons. Sequenced material: PBMCs, taken before ibrutinib treatment. The source of these receptors is a human donor with chronic lymphocytic leukemia.

The chain employs TRBV7-2 and TRBJ2-7; a possible D gene is TRBD1 (5 bases). CDR1 and CDR2 from the germline V gene are SGHTA and FQGNSA. The CDR3 is 13 amino acids. The germline V and J ends were trimmed by 5 bases and 6 bases, with 14 bases remaining between them. CDR3 DNA: TGTGCCAGCAGCCCCATGCCCAGGGTCGAGCAGTACTTC. Residues: CASSPMPRVEQYF.

CDR3 protein: CASSSGRWNEQFF. The CDR3 DNA reads as TGTGCCAGCAGTTCCGGTAGGTGGAATGAGCAGTTCTTC. The genes are TRBV27 and TRBJ2-1; D remains unclear. Germline CDR1 MNHEY, CDR2 SMNVEV (reference sequence). V was pared by 4 bases and J by 7 bases, with 11 bases between. This CDR3 spans 13 amino acids.

The chain carries TRBV11-3 and TRBJ2-2; D is unclear. The length of the CDR3 is 15 residues. The germline V gene encodes CDR1 SGHNT and CDR2 YENEEA. V was clipped by 1 base and J by 6 bases, with 12 bases between them. The CDR3 spells CASSLGGQIPGELFF. In DNA, the CDR3 is TGTGCCAGCAGCTTAGGTGGGCAGATCCCCGGGGAGCTGTTTTTT.

The CDR3 loop reads CASSPPRGSSYNEQFF. The CDR3 coding sequence is TGTGCCAGCAGTCCTCCTCGCGGGAGCTCCTACAATGAGCAGTTCTTC. The V gene is TRBV27, the J gene TRBJ2-1; 7 positions match TRBD2. CDR1 MNHEY and CDR2 SMNVEV come from the germline V gene (reference sequence). V dropped 5 bases and J dropped 0; count of bases not matched to a gene: 7. The CDR3 contains 16 residues.

This clone was observed once. The chain has TRBV10-3 and TRBJ2-7; 9 bases agree with TRBD1. The CDR3 length is 15 residues. The V segment lost 3 bases and the J segment 7 bases; nucleotides outside the gene matches: 10. The germline V gene encodes CDR1 ENHRY and CDR2 SYGVKD. The CDR3 loop is CAISDPGQGTEEQYF. The CDR3 nucleotides are TGTGCCATCAGTGATCCGGGACAGGGAACGGAAGAGCAGTACTTC.

V gene TRBV29-1 combines with J gene TRBJ2-7; 11 bases line up with TRBD2. Germline trimming cut 8 bases from V and 5 bases from J; bases unmatched to any gene: 8. Germline V gene lookup returns CDR1 SQVTM and CDR2 ANQGSEA. The CDR3 has 13 residues. This CDR3 reads CSLILAGENEQYF. CDR3 coding DNA: TGCAGCCTAATACTAGCGGGAGAGAACGAGCAGTACTTC.

The J gene is TRBJ2-7, the V gene TRBV29-1; D call uncertain. The germline CDR1 and CDR2 sequences are SQVTM and ANQGSEA. The CDR3 consists of 13 residues. V shed 2 bases and J shed 2 bases, with 10 bases lying between them. Here the CDR3 reads CSVEKANAYEQYF. The CDR3 DNA reads TGCAGCGTTGAAAAGGCCAACGCCTACGAGCAGTACTTC.

This clone occurred a few times. V gene TRBV7-9 combines with J gene TRBJ1-1, with D unresolved. Trimming took off 1 base at V and 0 bases at J, with 6 bases between the two ends. This CDR3 comprises 14 residues. Germline V CDR1 and CDR2: SEHNR, FQNEAQ (reference sequence). Here the CDR3 reads CASSLEGLNTEAFF. In DNA form, the CDR3 reads TGTGCCAGCAGCTTAGAGGGTTTGAACACTGAAGCTTTCTTT.

V is TRBV27 and J is TRBJ2-6; weak D call: TRBD2 (6 bases). This CDR3 contains 16 residues. V was clipped by 5 bases and J by 2 bases, with 13 bases between them. The germline V gene has CDR1 MNHEY and CDR2 SMNVEV (reference sequence). CDR3 loop: CASSPDSGAGANVLTF. In DNA, the CDR3 is TGTGCCAGCAGTCCTGATTCGGGGGCTGGGGCCAACGTCCTGACTTTC.

The chain couples TRBV9 to TRBJ1-2; D not certain. The ends were cut back, 4 bases at V and 1 base at J, with 14 bases in the middle. The germline V gene encodes CDR1 SGDLS and CDR2 YYNGEE. The CDR3 spans 15 residues. Written as DNA, the CDR3 is TGTGCCAGCAGCACGACGACGGGATTTAACTATGGCTACACCTTC. Its translation: CASSTTTGFNYGYTF.

CDR3 residues: CASSSGQGSSYEQYF. The CDR3 region has the DNA TGTGCCAGCAGCTCGGGACAGGGGAGCTCCTACGAGCAGTACTTC. The chain has TRBV28 and TRBJ2-7; 10 bases are shared with TRBD1. Trimming took 6 bases from V and 0 from J; bases not matched to a gene: 5. The length of the CDR3 is 15 residues. In germline, CDR1 is MDHEN, CDR2 SYDVKM.

This chain connects TRBV27 to TRBJ1-5; D is unresolved. The CDR3 is 14 residues long. With 0 bases removed from V and 4 bases from J, the gap between germline ends came to 7 bases. Germline CDR1 is MNHEY and CDR2 is SMNVEV (reference sequence). CDR3 amino acids: CASSLSANNQPQHF. CDR3 DNA sequence: TGTGCCAGCAGTTTATCAGCCAATAATCAGCCCCAGCATTTT.

This clone has a handful of counts. The genes are TRBV7-9 and TRBJ2-1, with a possible D match to TRBD2 (6 bases). V was trimmed by 5 bases and J by 4 bases, leaving 6 bases between them. The CDR3 is 12 amino acids. Germline CDR1 is SEHNR and CDR2 is FQNEAQ (reference sequence). The CDR3 DNA is TGTGCCAGCAGCCGGGGGTACAATGAGCAGTTCTTC. Translation gives CASSRGYNEQFF.

This chain joins TRBV7-6 and TRBJ1-1; D gene ambiguous. Looked up from germline, CDR1 is SGHVS and CDR2 is FNYEAQ. The CDR3 runs to 18 residues. V lost 0 bases and J 0 bases, leaving 17 bases between the germline ends. The CDR3 loop is CASSLARGGQAMNTEAFF. In DNA, the CDR3 is TGTGCCAGCAGCTTAGCCCGGGGAGGGCAAGCCATGAACACTGAAGCTTTCTTT.

This chain connects TRBV5-4 to TRBJ2-7; TRBD2 matches 14 bases. There are 18 residues in the CDR3. Per the germline V gene, CDR1 is SGHNT and CDR2 is YYREEE (reference sequence). J gave up 0 bases and V 3 bases, and 8 bases lay outside the gene matches. CDR3 sequence reads: CASSYGLAGGLISYEQYF. CDR3 sequence (DNA): TGTGCCAGCAGCTACGGACTAGCGGGAGGCCTCATCTCCTACGAGCAGTACTTC.

CDR3 amino acids: CASSQTGGGYTEAFF. The DNA of the CDR3 is TGTGCCAGCAGCCAAACAGGGGGCGGGTACACTGAAGCTTTCTTT. The chain joins TRBV14 to TRBJ1-1, with 9 bases aligning to TRBD1. Germline CDR1 SGHDN, CDR2 FVKESK. The trim removed 2 bases at V and 3 bases at J, leaving 4 bases unmatched. The CDR3 totals 15 residues.

The chain recombines TRBV29-1 with TRBJ2-3; D is ambiguous. This CDR3 region has 12 residues. Germline V gene data show CDR1 as SQVTM and CDR2 as ANQGSEA. Between the trimmed V and J ends, which lost 2 bases and 2 bases, there was a span of 5 bases. CDR3 protein: CSVEPFTDTQYF. The CDR3 region has the DNA TGCAGCGTTGAACCGTTCACAGATACGCAGTATTTT.

The rearrangement links TRBV12-5 to TRBJ2-7, with no clear D. V gave up 2 bases and J gave up 8 bases, with 13 bases separating them. CDR1 LGHNT and CDR2 FRNRAP come from the germline V gene. The CDR3 is made up of 13 amino acids. CDR3 in amino acids: CASGLPPNRQQYF. The CDR3 bases are TGTGCTAGTGGTTTGCCTCCGAACCGGCAGCAGTACTTC.

This clone was seen a few times. J is TRBJ2-3 and V is TRBV30, with TRBD1 matching 9 bases. The junction had 5 bases not matched to a gene; V was cut back by 2 bases and J by 2 bases. The germline V gene has CDR1 GTSNPN and CDR2 SVGIG (reference sequence). The CDR3 is 15 amino acids. In DNA, the CDR3 is TGTGCCTGGAGTAGTGGGACAGGGCACACAGATACGCAGTATTTT. Translated: CAWSSGTGHTDTQYF.

This chain links TRBV5-1 with TRBJ2-3; TRBD2 matches 12 bases. V was pared by 0 bases and J by 5 bases, with 13 bases of the junction left unmatched. Germline V gene data show CDR1 as SGHRS and CDR2 as YFSETQ. There are 19 residues in the CDR3. The CDR3 reads CASSLGQGLTSGSRDTQYF. The DNA for the CDR3 is TGCGCCAGCAGCTTGGGGCAGGGGCTGACTAGCGGGAGCCGAGATACGCAGTATTTT.